This T cell receptor (beta chain) was captured by sequencing in a study of blood T cell repertoires in COVID-19. Study-wide context: Both acute and convalescent COVID-19 samples were obtained from the United States, Italy and Spain. PBMCs, B-cell-depleted T cells, or T cells were the source of the cDNA or gDNA that made up the material.

Notes on this clone: Other DNA sequences in this sample translate to the same CDR3.

Assay used: immunoSEQ multiplex PCR; TCRdb lists only in-frame clones, some missing. Of 150,000 to 200,000 clones listed, approximately 89% are singletons. CDR3 length: 14 amino acids. Germline V gives CDR1 SGHVS, CDR2 FQNEAQ. The V and J ends lost 1 base and 3 bases respectively, with 10 bases between them. This clonotype originated in a man in his forties with active or convalescent COVID-19. Sequencing was carried out using peripheral blood. The chain recombines TRBV7-8 with TRBJ2-7; D possibly corresponds to TRBD2 (5 bases). In DNA form, the CDR3 reads TGTGCCAGCAGCTTAGGGTTGCGGGTCTACGAGCAGTACTTC. Residues: CASSLGLRVYEQYF.